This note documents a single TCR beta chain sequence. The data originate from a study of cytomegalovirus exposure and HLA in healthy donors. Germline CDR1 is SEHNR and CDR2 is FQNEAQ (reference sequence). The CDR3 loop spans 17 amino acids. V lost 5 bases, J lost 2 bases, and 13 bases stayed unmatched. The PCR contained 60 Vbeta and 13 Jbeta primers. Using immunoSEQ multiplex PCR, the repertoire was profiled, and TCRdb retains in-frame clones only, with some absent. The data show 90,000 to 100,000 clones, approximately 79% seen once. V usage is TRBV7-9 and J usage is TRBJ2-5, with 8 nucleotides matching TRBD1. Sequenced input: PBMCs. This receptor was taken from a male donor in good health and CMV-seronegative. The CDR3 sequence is CASSLPTLQGGQETQYF. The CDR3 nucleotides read TGTGCCAGCAGCCTTCCAACCCTACAGGGGGGACAAGAGACCCAGTACTTC.